Below, one TCR beta chain is given with its context. TCRdb analysed the 5' RACE reads with MiXCR anew, one entry per CDR3 protein. The sample yields 450,000 to 500,000 distinct CDR3 sequences, over 11% seen once. The data belong to a study of identical twins. Germline values: CDR1 MNHEY, CDR2 SVGEGT. Trimming removed 5 bases from V and 6 bases from J; junction bases left unmatched: 9. The CDR3 covers 15 residues. The same data also went into a second study, on yellow fever vaccine responses in identical twins.

This clonotype was obtained from a young woman in good health. The rearrangement links TRBV6-2 or TRBV6-3 to TRBJ2-3; 9 bases line up with TRBD2. The sequencing sample was made of CD4+ T cells sorted from blood. Here the CDR3 DNA reads TGTGCCAGCAGTGGCCCGCGGGAGGGCCGCGATACGCAGTATTTT. Translating gives CASSGPREGRDTQYF.